The 18 T cell receptor beta chains given below trace back to one sample, sequenced in a study of T-cell reconstitution after alpha-beta-depleted transplantation in children. Unique molecular identifiers were incorporated during preparation of the TCRbeta library. TCRdb re-derived calls from the PCR reads in MiXCR, one entry per CDR3 protein. Among some 500,000 distinct CDR3 sequences, 30% to 35% were seen once, and the ten largest hold 2% to 3%. The source was PBMCs from the stem cell graft donor, collected from the stem cell graft. These receptors all stem from a human donor who donated a stem cell graft to a child with aplastic anemia.

This clonotype was counted only a few times. The V and J genes are TRBV5-1 and TRBJ1-2, with a possible D match to TRBD1 (6 bases). The germline V gene has CDR1 SGHRS and CDR2 YFSETQ. CDR3 length: 13 residues. Trimming cost V 5 bases and J 8 bases, with 16 bases left between them. DNA for the CDR3: TGCGCCAGCAGGTCCCCAGGGGCAAGCGGCTACACCTTC. As protein: CASRSPGASGYTF.

The chain links TRBV7-9 to TRBJ2-1; 9 bases agree with TRBD2. CDR3 length: 18 residues. Germline assignment: CDR1 SEHNR and CDR2 FQNEAQ (reference sequence). With V trimmed by 1 base and J by 0 bases, 7 bases remained unmatched. The CDR3 protein is CASSLGAGGYSSYNEQFF. DNA of the CDR3: TGTGCCAGCAGCTTAGGAGCGGGAGGCTATAGCTCCTACAATGAGCAGTTCTTC. Filled out from reference TRBV7-9 and TRBJ2-1, the complete variable domain reads DTGVSQNPRHKITKRGQNVTFRCDPISEHNRLYWYRQTLGQGPEFLTYFQNEAQLEKSRLLSDRFSAERPKGSFSTLEIQRTEQGDSAMYLCASSLGAGGYSSYNEQFFGPGTRLTVL.

The rearrangement uses TRBV4-2 and TRBJ2-1; perhaps D is TRBD1 or TRBD2 (7 bases each). The CDR3 spans 20 residues. CDR1 is LGHNA and CDR2 is YNFKEQ in the germline V gene. Trimming took off 4 bases at V and 5 bases at J, with 30 bases between the two ends. This CDR3 is CASSLQGRSGTGASNNEQFF. CDR3 DNA sequence: TGTGCCAGCAGCCTACAGGGGAGGAGCGGGACGGGGGCTTCGAACAATGAGCAGTTCTTC.

A few counts support this clonotype. V usage is TRBV6-9 and J usage is TRBJ2-3, with 8 bases fitting TRBD2. Germline CDR1 and CDR2: MNHGY and SVAAGI. The CDR3 extends over 15 amino acids. The junction had 5 bases not matched to a gene; V was cut back by 5 bases and J by 1 base. The CDR3 bases are TGTGCCAGCAGTCTCAGCGGGAGTGGCACAGATACGCAGTATTTT. It encodes CASSLSGSGTDTQYF.

V gene TRBV5-6 combines with J gene TRBJ2-7, with TRBD2 matching 9 bases. The CDR3 length is 15 residues. CDR1 and CDR2 from the germline V gene are SGHDT and YYEEEE. Trimming removed 4 bases from V and 4 bases from J; junction bases left unmatched: 9. CDR3 bases: TGTGCCAGCAGCAGAGCTAGCGGGGAAGGTTACGAGCAGTACTTC. Translation: CASSRASGEGYEQYF.

This clonotype appeared a few times. V and J are TRBV18 and TRBJ1-6; 7 positions agree with TRBD1. V dropped 2 bases and J dropped 0; count of bases not matched to a gene: 4. Germline assignment: CDR1 KGHSH and CDR2 LQKENI. The CDR3 spans 17 residues. The CDR3 sequence: CASSPTGQSSYNSPLHF. The DNA of the CDR3 is TGTGCCAGCTCACCAACGGGACAGAGCTCCTATAATTCACCCCTCCACTTT.

This clonotype was counted only a few times. The rearrangement uses TRBV12-3 or TRBV12-4 and TRBJ2-6; possibly TRBD1 for D (5 bases). The CDR3 runs 15 residues. Between the trimmed V and J ends, which lost 4 bases and 1 base, there was a span of 8 bases. In nucleotides, the CDR3 is TGTGCCAGCAGTTCCAGGGTTTCTGGGGCCAACGTCCTGACTTTC. As protein: CASSSRVSGANVLTF.

V gene TRBV18 combines with J gene TRBJ2-2; D is unclear. Germline V gene data show CDR1 as KGHSH and CDR2 as LQKENI. The CDR3 loop spans 12 amino acids. V lost 6 bases and J lost 7, with 9 bases in between. The CDR3 coding sequence is TGTGCCAGCTCCCCTTTGGTCGGGGAGCTGTTTTTT. Encoded protein: CASSPLVGELFF.

This rearrangement joins TRBV12-3 or TRBV12-4 to TRBJ2-1, with 10 nucleotides matching TRBD2. The CDR3 runs 15 residues. Trimming cost V 7 bases and J 5 bases; bases outside gene matches: 8. The CDR3 loop reads CASTRGLAGDNEQFF. For the CDR3, the DNA is TGTGCCAGCACCCGAGGGCTAGCGGGAGACAATGAGCAGTTCTTC.

This clonotype came up a few times. The J gene is TRBJ2-1, the V gene TRBV5-1; 8 nucleotides line up with TRBD2. Germline loops: CDR1 SGHRS, CDR2 YFSETQ. This CDR3 is built from 16 residues. J lost 7 bases, V lost 4 bases, and 13 bases had no gene match. The CDR3 DNA sequence: TGCGCCAGCAGCGTCATTTCGCGGGAGGCTCCAAATGAGCAGTTCTTC. Amino acids: CASSVISREAPNEQFF.

The V gene is TRBV19, the J gene TRBJ1-2; D remains ambiguous. The CDR3 length is 13 residues. CDR1 is LNHDA and CDR2 is SQIVND in the germline V gene (reference sequence). The V end lost 2 bases, the J end lost 4 bases, and 8 bases lay between the germline ends. The CDR3 spells CASSIRNSYGYTF. The CDR3 DNA reads TGTGCCAGTAGTATACGGAACAGCTATGGCTACACCTTC.

This rearrangement joins TRBV18 to TRBJ2-7; D possibly uses TRBD1 or TRBD2 (5 bases each). There are 12 residues in the CDR3. From germline, CDR1 is KGHSH and CDR2 LQKENI. V lost 3 bases to trimming and J lost 6 bases, with 9 bases between them. The CDR3 loop is CASSPQGREQYV. For the CDR3, the DNA is TGTGCCAGCTCACCTCAGGGACGCGAGCAGTACGTC.

This chain connects TRBV23-1 to TRBJ2-7, with TRBD2 identical over 15 bases. TRBV23-1 is flagged as an ORF with uncertain function. CDR3 length: 21 residues. With V trimmed by 2 bases and J by 0 bases, 14 bases remained unmatched. CDR3 DNA sequence: TGCGCCAGCAGTCAACGGACTAGCGGGAGGGCCCCCTCCAGCCCCTCCTACGAGCAGTACGTC. This gives the protein CASSQRTSGRAPSSPSYEQYV.

The V gene is TRBV6-2 or TRBV6-3, the J gene TRBJ2-5; 7 bases line up with TRBD1. Germline CDR1 is MNHEY and CDR2 is SVGEGT. J was trimmed by 2 bases and V by 6 bases; bases with no gene match: 12. This CDR3 contains 16 residues. The CDR3 DNA reads as TGTGCCAGCAGCTTCCAACGGGACAGAATACAAGAGACCCAGTACTTC. Protein sequence: CASSFQRDRIQETQYF.

The chain joins TRBV30 to TRBJ1-1; 8 bases are shared with TRBD1. Germline V gene lookup returns CDR1 GTSNPN and CDR2 SVGIG (reference sequence). There are 12 residues in the CDR3. V gave up 4 bases and J gave up 4 bases; unmatched junction bases: 2. CDR3 sequence (DNA): TGTGCCTGGACAGGGGGCAGCACTGAAGCTTTCTTT. This codes for CAWTGGSTEAFF.

With respect to this clonotype: The junction departs from germline at one end; a sequencing error may be responsible. The gene calls are TRBV12-3 or TRBV12-4 and TRBJ1-1; TRBD1 aligns across 7 bases. This CDR3 comprises 14 residues. The CDR3 loop is CASSLYRGYTEPFF. CDR3 bases: TGTGCCAGCAGTTTATACAGGGGATACACTGAACCTTTCTTT.

This chain connects TRBV20-1 to TRBJ2-1; 11 bases line up with TRBD2. The CDR3 has 17 amino acids. Germline CDR1 is DFQATT and CDR2 is SNEGSKA (reference sequence). V lost 3 bases and J lost 4; bases outside the gene matches: 11. The CDR3 protein is CSARGQERLAGYNEQFF. DNA of the CDR3: TGCAGTGCTAGGGGACAGGAGAGACTAGCGGGGTACAATGAGCAGTTCTTC.

The rearrangement joins TRBV7-2 to TRBJ2-3; TRBD1 or TRBD2 may be the D gene (5 bases each). The CDR3 runs 16 residues. Germline CDR1 and CDR2: SGHTA and FQGNSA. V lost 5 bases and J 0 bases, leaving 15 bases between the germline ends. In nucleotides, the CDR3 is TGTGCCAGCAGCCCCCGTGGGACGGATAGCACAGATACGCAGTATTTT. It yields the protein CASSPRGTDSTDTQYF.